This T cell receptor beta chain was identified in a study of blood T cell repertoires in COVID-19. Study in general: Sites across the United States, Italy and Spain contributed samples from acute and convalescent COVID-19. In each case, the material was cDNA or gDNA derived from T cells, B-cell-depleted T cells, or PBMCs.

The CDR3 has 16 residues. The V end lost 6 bases, the J end lost 1 base, and 19 bases lay between the germline ends. Germline loops: CDR1 MNHEY, CDR2 SMNVEV (reference sequence). This clone was detected once. In the authors' workflow: Quantification of nucleated cells was approximated via reference gene primer amplification. Sequenced by immunoSEQ multiplex PCR; TCRdb stores in-frame clones only, minus some. That table is the source of V, J and clone size, and D and trimming were worked out from the DNA. This table has around 130,000 clones, around three quarters appearing once. The chain carries TRBV27 and TRBJ2-7; maybe TRBD2 (7 bases). The TCR comes from a human donor in a cohort sampled during active COVID-19. The sequenced material came from peripheral blood. The CDR3 DNA follows: TGTGCCAGCAGGGGGGGGCCGACCTCCGGGTCCTACGAGCAGTACTTC. Amino acids: CASRGGPTSGSYEQYF.